These 28 T cell receptor beta chains were sequenced from one sample in a study of T cell repertoires in cytomegalovirus infection. These receptors have no identified antigens. One entry per CDR3 protein results from TCRdb running MiXCR on the reads. The table has approximately 270,000 distinct CDR3 sequences, less than 25% seen once. This specimen consisted of cultured PBMCs, obtained from culture after CMV antigen stimulation. Receptors originate from a human donor in good health (CMV status not recorded). Some clones in this sample may be carry-over from other donors' samples.

This clonotype was seen at least ten times. The V call is TRBV11-3, the J call TRBJ2-1; 9 nucleotides agree with TRBD2. The trim removed 5 bases at V and 4 bases at J, leaving 9 bases unmatched. Germline CDR1 is SGHNT and CDR2 is YENEEA. The CDR3 sequence is 16 residues long. CDR3 bases: TGTGCCAGCAGCGGCGATACTAGCGGGTATTACAATGAGCAGTTCTTC. This gives the protein CASSGDTSGYYNEQFF.

This clonotype was picked up a small number of times. The chain joins TRBV6-5 to TRBJ2-7; either TRBD1 or TRBD2 may supply D (6 bases each). From germline, CDR1 is MNHEY and CDR2 SVGAGI. This CDR3 region has 15 residues. Trimming stripped 0 bases from V and 2 bases from J, with 11 bases between. The CDR3 spells CASSYSTGGTYEQYF. The CDR3 DNA reads as TGTGCCAGCAGTTACTCGACCGGGGGCACCTACGAGCAGTACTTC.

This clonotype has a handful of counts. V usage is TRBV18 and J usage is TRBJ2-7; 7 positions match TRBD2. V dropped 0 bases and J dropped 3; count of bases not matched to a gene: 8. The CDR3 totals 16 residues. The germline V gene has CDR1 KGHSH and CDR2 LQKENI. The CDR3 coding sequence is TGTGCCAGCTCACCACCTTTCCAGCGGGGATACTACGAGCAGTACTTC. Its translation is CASSPPFQRGYYEQYF.

This clonotype was detected a few times. V gene TRBV12-3 or TRBV12-4 combines with J gene TRBJ1-1; a weak D match, TRBD1 (5 bases). V was clipped by 5 bases and J by 0 bases, with 10 bases between them. The CDR3 has 14 amino acids. The CDR3 DNA follows: TGTGCCAGCAGTCCGGGACTGCTGAACACTGAAGCTTTCTTT. It specifies CASSPGLLNTEAFF.

The chain's CDR3 is CASSQDMNTEAFF. Written as DNA, the CDR3 is TGTGCCAGCAGCCAAGATATGAACACTGAAGCTTTCTTT. The chain uses TRBV6-2 or TRBV6-3 and TRBJ1-1; no clear D gene. Germline CDR1 MNHEY, CDR2 SVGEGT. The CDR3 runs 13 residues. The V and J ends lost 6 bases and 0 bases respectively, with 8 bases between them.

The DNA for the CDR3 is TGCGCCAGCACGGGTGGGAAGACGGGCACAGATACGCAGTATTTT. It codes for CASTGGKTGTDTQYF. The V gene is TRBV10-2, the J gene TRBJ2-3; D unclear. Germline-derived CDR1 and CDR2 are WSHSY and SAAADI. CDR3 size: 15 residues. Trimming cost V 7 bases and J 1 base, with 15 bases left between them.

In this sample, this clonotype turned up a few times. The chain couples TRBV15 to TRBJ2-1; 11 nucleotides line up with TRBD2. V was clipped by 8 bases and J by 10 bases; unmatched bases: 10. The CDR3 runs to 14 residues. Germline CDR1 and CDR2: LNHNV and YYDKDF (reference sequence). CDR3 DNA sequence: TGTGCCACCGGACTAGGGACTAGCGGAACCGAGCAGTTCTTC. Translated: CATGLGTSGTEQFF.

Many counts were recorded for this clonotype. The gene calls are TRBV7-2 and TRBJ1-6, with 7 bases that match TRBD1. Germline lookup yields CDR1 SGHTA and CDR2 FQGNSA. The CDR3 loop spans 15 amino acids. V shed 5 bases and J 6 bases; nucleotides not matched to a gene: 7. The CDR3 DNA reads TGTGCCAGCAGCCAGGGGGGGGGGGGTAATTCACCCCTCCACTTT. Its translation is CASSQGGGGNSPLHF.

The chain has TRBV7-8 and TRBJ2-2; TRBD2 aligns across 14 bases. Germline values: CDR1 SGHVS, CDR2 FQNEAQ. CDR3 length: 19 amino acids. V was clipped by 4 bases and J by 5 bases; unmatched bases: 12. The CDR3 sequence is CASSSYPGLAGVETGELFF. The CDR3 nucleotides are TGTGCCAGCAGCTCCTACCCGGGACTAGCGGGAGTTGAAACCGGGGAGCTGTTTTTT.

The V call is TRBV11-2, the J call TRBJ2-3, with 7 bases that match TRBD2. CDR3 length: 17 residues. CDR1 and CDR2 from the germline V gene are SGHAT and FQNNGV. The ends lost 6 bases at V and 0 bases at J; junction bases unmatched: 12. The DNA of the CDR3 is TGTGCCAGCAGTTACCTGGGGCTAGCGGCTAGCACAGATACGCAGTATTTT. The encoded protein is CASSYLGLAASTDTQYF. Together with reference TRBV11-2 and TRBJ2-3, the CDR3 gives the full variable domain: EAGVAQSPRYKIIEKRQSVAFWCNPISGHATLYWYQQILGQGPKLLIQFQNNGVVDDSQLPKDRFSAERLKGVDSTLKIQPAKLEDSAVYLCASSYLGLAASTDTQYFGPGTRLTVL.

The chain's CDR3 is CSVVGGSTDTQYF. The CDR3 region has the DNA TGCAGCGTTGTTGGGGGAAGCACAGATACGCAGTATTTT. The chain recombines TRBV29-1 with TRBJ2-3; D tentatively fits TRBD1 or TRBD2 (5 bases each). The V end was cut by 4 bases, the J end by 0 bases, with 8 bases between. The V gene's germline CDR1 is SQVTM and CDR2 ANQGSEA. The CDR3 extends over 13 amino acids.

The sample holds a few counts of this clonotype. The chain employs TRBV5-4 and TRBJ2-3; TRBD1 is a possible D gene (5 bases). The germline CDR1 and CDR2 sequences are SGHNT and YYREEE (reference sequence). Trimming took 7 bases from V and 1 from J, leaving 25 bases between them. CDR3 length equals 18 residues. CDR3 sequence: CASASAQGTLMGTDTQYF. For the CDR3, the DNA is TGTGCCAGCGCATCCGCCCAGGGTACACTTATGGGCACAGATACGCAGTATTTT.

The chain recombines TRBV6-2 or TRBV6-3 with TRBJ2-7, with no clear D. This CDR3 comprises 13 residues. V shed 5 bases and J shed 4 bases, with 12 bases lying between them. CDR1 and CDR2 (germline): MNHEY, SVGEGT. CDR3 loop: CASSRNVGYEQYF. The CDR3 DNA is TGTGCCAGCAGTCGGAACGTGGGTTACGAGCAGTACTTC.

The chain links TRBV7-9 to TRBJ1-4, with D maybe TRBD1 (6 bases). V was trimmed by 4 bases and J by 8 bases, leaving 14 bases between them. The CDR3 loop spans 14 amino acids. Looked up from germline, CDR1 is SEHNR and CDR2 is FQNEAQ (reference sequence). The CDR3 DNA sequence: TGTGCCAGCAGCTCTTCCAGGGGAGACGAAAAACTGTTTTTT. Protein product: CASSSSRGDEKLFF.

This clonotype was observed at least ten times. This chain links TRBV7-8 with TRBJ1-3; 8 nucleotides agree with TRBD1. This CDR3 comprises 17 residues. Trimming took 5 bases from V and 1 from J; bases not matched to a gene: 10. The germline gives CDR1 SGHVS, CDR2 FQNEAQ. The CDR3 DNA is TGTGCCAGCAGCCTTCGCGACAGGGGTCGATCTGGAAACACCATATATTTT. Translated: CASSLRDRGRSGNTIYF.

Notes on this clonotype: A read error is likely, as this CDR3 ends without the conserved phenylalanine or tryptophan. Because the CDR3's place on the DNA is in doubt, the DNA is left out and the CDR3 is given as listed by TCRdb. The chain uses TRBV30 and TRBJ2-2; the table gives TRBD1 as D, unverified against the DNA. CDR1 GTSNPN and CDR2 SVGIG come from the germline V gene (reference sequence). The CDR3 spans 12 amino acids, including both terminal residues. The CDR3 region is CAWSRGSNTGEL.

This clonotype showed up just a few times. V and J are TRBV12-3 or TRBV12-4 and TRBJ2-7; D assignment may be TRBD1 or TRBD2 (6 bases each). The V end lost 4 bases, the J end lost 0 bases, and 25 bases lay between the germline ends. There are 19 residues in the CDR3. This chain's CDR3 is CASSSTPLADRTSSYEQYF. The CDR3 DNA reads as TGTGCCAGCAGTTCAACACCCTTAGCGGACAGAACCAGCTCCTACGAGCAGTACTTC.

This clonotype came up many times. The V and J genes are TRBV10-3 and TRBJ2-3; 7 bases are shared with TRBD2. Per the germline V gene, CDR1 is ENHRY and CDR2 is SYGVKD. This CDR3 has 14 residues. V shed 11 bases, J shed 6 bases, and the junction held 14 bases outside the gene matches. In DNA, the CDR3 is TGTGCCTCCGGGACTACCCTACAGATCGATACGCAGTATTTT. It codes for CASGTTLQIDTQYF.

This chain links TRBV2 with TRBJ2-3; tentative D call: TRBD1 (6 bases). Trimming shortened V by 1 base and J by 0 bases, and 8 bases separated the two germline ends. Germline assignment: CDR1 SNHLY and CDR2 FYNNEI. CDR3 size: 15 residues. The DNA of the CDR3 is TGTGCCAGCAGTGAAGGCCAGGGGAGCACAGATACGCAGTATTTT. Translated: CASSEGQGSTDTQYF.

The chain carries TRBV7-2 and TRBJ2-2; the D is unclear. CDR1 is SGHTA and CDR2 is FQGNSA in the germline V gene. The V end lost 5 bases, the J end lost 7 bases, and 17 bases lay between the germline ends. This CDR3 region has 15 residues. CDR3 protein: CASSPLPSQSGELFF. As DNA, the CDR3 is TGTGCCAGCAGCCCCCTCCCCTCCCAGAGCGGGGAGCTGTTTTTT.

The rearrangement uses TRBV20-1 and TRBJ2-5; 9 bases line up with TRBD2. The J segment lost 5 bases and the V segment lost 4 bases, leaving 5 bases of the junction unmatched. Germline V lookup: CDR1 DFQATT, CDR2 SNEGSKA (reference sequence). This CDR3 spans 13 amino acids. The CDR3 loop is CSAISGGSETQYF. The CDR3, as DNA: TGCAGTGCTATTAGCGGGGGTTCCGAGACCCAGTACTTC.

In its sample, this clonotype was seen many times. The chain combines TRBV7-2 with TRBJ2-7; D possibly corresponds to TRBD1 (5 bases). CDR1 is SGHTA and CDR2 is FQGNSA in the germline V gene. The V gene lost 5 bases and the J gene lost 3 bases, with 11 bases spanning the gap. This CDR3 contains 13 residues. CDR3 DNA: TGTGCCAGCAGCCCGGACACGGACTACGAGCAGTACTTC. Translation: CASSPDTDYEQYF.

This clonotype was recorded a few times. V is TRBV19 and J is TRBJ1-4; no definite D call. The CDR3 length is 16 residues. Trimming shortened V by 1 base and J by 4 bases, and 13 bases separated the two germline ends. The V gene's germline CDR1 is LNHDA and CDR2 SQIVND (reference sequence). The CDR3: CASSIVASLYNEKLFF. The CDR3 DNA sequence: TGTGCCAGTAGTATAGTCGCCAGTTTGTATAATGAAAAACTGTTTTTT.

This clonotype showed up just a few times. The V gene is TRBV11-2, the J gene TRBJ2-7, with D uncertain. CDR1 SGHAT and CDR2 FQNNGV come from the germline V gene. V dropped 3 bases and J dropped 3 bases, with 18 bases sitting between them. The CDR3 consists of 16 residues. The CDR3 DNA reads as TGTGCCAGCAGCTTGGGCCACCGAGGAGTAGACTACGAGCAGTACGTC. This gives the protein CASSLGHRGVDYEQYV.

This clonotype appeared a few times. The J gene is TRBJ1-2, the V gene TRBV25-1, with a tentative D call TRBD1 (5 bases). Per germline, CDR1 MGHDK and CDR2 SYGVNS. The V gene lost 4 bases and the J gene lost 7 bases, with 10 bases spanning the gap. The CDR3 extends over 12 amino acids. In DNA, the CDR3 is TGTGCCAGCAGTGGGGGTGGGACTGGCTACACCTTC. Protein sequence: CASSGGGTGYTF.

This clonotype was counted once. The chain links TRBV10-2 to TRBJ2-5; 10 bases are shared with TRBD2. This CDR3 is built from 16 residues. Germline trimming cut 5 bases from V and 2 bases from J; bases unmatched to any gene: 8. Germline CDR1 and CDR2: WSHSY and SAAADI. This chain's CDR3 is CASSTGLAVLQETQYF. CDR3 sequence (DNA): TGCGCCAGCAGTACTGGACTAGCGGTATTACAAGAGACCCAGTACTTC.

The rearrangement joins TRBV24-1 to TRBJ2-2; maybe TRBD1 (5 bases). The CDR3 is made up of 13 amino acids. With 5 bases removed from V and 3 bases from J, the gap between germline ends came to 6 bases. Germline lookup yields CDR1 KGHDR and CDR2 SFDVKD. The DNA of the CDR3 is TGTGCCACCAGTGTAGGGGACACCGGGGAGCTGTTTTTT. It yields the protein CATSVGDTGELFF.

Ten or more counts support this clonotype. The CDR3 bases are TGTGCCAGCAGTGTGGACTTCTTGGGCACAGATACGCAGTATTTT. It is translated as CASSVDFLGTDTQYF. This chain uses TRBV6-1 with TRBJ2-3, with D possibly being TRBD2 (5 bases). CDR3 length equals 15 residues. V was trimmed by 4 bases and J by 1 base, leaving 12 bases between them. Germline assignment: CDR1 MNHNS and CDR2 SASEGT.